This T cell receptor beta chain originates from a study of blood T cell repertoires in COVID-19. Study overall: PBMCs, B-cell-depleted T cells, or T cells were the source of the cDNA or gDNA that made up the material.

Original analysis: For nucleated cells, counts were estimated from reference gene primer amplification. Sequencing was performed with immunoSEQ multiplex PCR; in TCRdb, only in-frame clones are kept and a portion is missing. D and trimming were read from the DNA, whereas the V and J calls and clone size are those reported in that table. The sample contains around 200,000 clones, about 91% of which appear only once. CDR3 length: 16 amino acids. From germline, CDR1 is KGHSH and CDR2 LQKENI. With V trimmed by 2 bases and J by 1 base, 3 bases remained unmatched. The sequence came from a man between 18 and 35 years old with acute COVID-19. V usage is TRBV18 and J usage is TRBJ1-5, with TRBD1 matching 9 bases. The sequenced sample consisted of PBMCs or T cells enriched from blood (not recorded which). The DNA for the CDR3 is TGTGCCAGCTCACCAAACGACAGGGGGAGCAATCAGCCCCAGCATTTT. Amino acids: CASSPNDRGSNQPQHF.